This entry lists 20 T cell receptor beta chains sequenced from one sample in a study of CD8 T cells in Susac syndrome. Reverse transcription of 0.5 to 1 ug RNA was carried out with random hexamers. MiXCR, applied by TCRdb to the immunoSEQ multiplex PCR reads, yields one record per CDR3 protein. The data show fewer than 200,000 distinct CDR3 sequences, with 95% seen just once and about 0.15% held by the top ten. Sample: CD8+ T cells from PBMCs. Receptors were obtained from a human donor with multiple sclerosis.

V gene TRBV28 combines with J gene TRBJ2-7, with D unclear. The V end was cut by 3 bases, the J end by 1 base, with 16 bases between. This CDR3 is built from 16 residues. Germline CDR1 reads MDHEN; CDR2 reads SYDVKM. CDR3 nucleotide sequence: TGTGCCAGCAGTTTTGGTGTTTGGAAGGAGTCCTACGAGCAGTACTTC. Amino acids: CASSFGVWKESYEQYF.

CDR3 protein: CSVNSNDIWTQYF. The DNA for the CDR3 is TGCAGCGTGAATAGTAATGACATTTGGACCCAGTACTTC. This chain uses TRBV29-1 with TRBJ2-5; no reliable D call. V dropped 6 bases and J dropped 7 bases, with 18 bases sitting between them. In germline, CDR1 is SQVTM, CDR2 ANQGSEA. The CDR3 covers 13 residues.

The rearrangement links TRBV6-5 to TRBJ1-2, with 9 bases that match TRBD1. Looked up from germline, CDR1 is MNHEY and CDR2 is SVGAGI. The CDR3 sequence is 14 residues long. Trimming cost V 5 bases and J 7 bases; bases outside gene matches: 8. The CDR3 region is CASSLTGGLAGYTF. For the CDR3, the DNA is TGTGCCAGCAGTCTGACAGGGGGTTTAGCTGGCTACACCTTC.

Here the CDR3 reads CASSSSPEDEQYF. In DNA, the CDR3 is TGTGCCAGCAGTTCTTCCCCCGAGGACGAGCAGTACTTC. The chain carries TRBV5-6 and TRBJ2-7; no reliable D call. This CDR3 region has 13 residues. Germline V gene data show CDR1 as SGHDT and CDR2 as YYEEEE. The V and J ends lost 5 bases and 5 bases respectively, with 14 bases between them.

In this sample, this clonotype turned up once. The chain has TRBV7-9 and TRBJ1-1, with a possible D match to TRBD1 (6 bases). V shed 7 bases and J shed 8 bases, with 20 bases lying between them. The germline CDR1 and CDR2 sequences are SEHNR and FQNEAQ (reference sequence). The CDR3 loop spans 14 amino acids. CDR3 bases: TGTGCCAGCACCCCTCCCCGGTCTGGGACAGAAGCTTTCTTT. Residues: CASTPPRSGTEAFF.

The chain uses TRBV12-3 or TRBV12-4 and TRBJ2-2, with TRBD1 as a possible D gene (6 bases). The V end lost 9 bases, the J end lost 3 bases, and 11 bases lay between the germline ends. This CDR3 spans 13 amino acids. In DNA form, the CDR3 reads TGTGCCAGTGGGGGCAGAGACACCGGGGAGCTGTTTTTT. Residues: CASGGRDTGELFF.

This clonotype was detected once. The CDR3 nucleotides read TGTGCCAGCAGTTACGAGGGACAGGGTAGCTATGGCTACACCTTC. This encodes CASSYEGQGSYGYTF. This chain links TRBV6-5 with TRBJ1-2; 9 bases fit TRBD1. The length of the CDR3 is 15 residues. Per the germline V gene, CDR1 is MNHEY and CDR2 is SVGAGI. J was trimmed by 4 bases and V by 2 bases; bases with no gene match: 5.

J is TRBJ2-7 and V is TRBV2; D call uncertain. The CDR3 sequence is 13 residues long. The ends were cut back, 7 bases at V and 0 bases at J, with 10 bases in the middle. Germline V CDR1 and CDR2: SNHLY, FYNNEI. CDR3 nucleotides: TGTGCCAGCAACCCGGAGAGCTCCTACGAGCAGTACTTC. It encodes CASNPESSYEQYF.

This chain connects TRBV28 to TRBJ1-1, with 7 bases fitting TRBD1. J lost 4 bases, V lost 4 bases, and 9 bases had no gene match. The CDR3 loop spans 15 amino acids. The germline gives CDR1 MDHEN, CDR2 SYDVKM. This chain's CDR3 is CASSWQGELVTEAFF. CDR3 DNA: TGTGCCAGCAGTTGGCAGGGGGAGTTAGTCACTGAAGCTTTCTTT. The full variable domain, completed using reference TRBV28 and TRBJ1-1, is DVKVTQSSRYLVKRTGEKVFLECVQDMDHENMFWYRQDPGLGLRLIYFSYDVKMKEKGDIPEGYSVSREKKERFSLILESASTNQTSMYLCASSWQGELVTEAFFGQGTRLTVV.

CDR3 sequence reads: CASSYSSGRTEAFF. The CDR3 DNA sequence: TGTGCCAGCAGTTACTCGTCAGGGAGGACTGAAGCTTTCTTT. The chain links TRBV6-5 to TRBJ1-1; maybe TRBD1 (5 bases). V was clipped by 0 bases and J by 5 bases, with 10 bases between them. This CDR3 is built from 14 residues. CDR1 and CDR2 (germline): MNHEY, SVGAGI.

This clonotype turned up a few times. V usage is TRBV27 and J usage is TRBJ2-3; D might be TRBD2 (6 bases). Germline values: CDR1 MNHEY, CDR2 SMNVEV (reference sequence). V was cut by 2 bases and J by 3 bases, with 6 bases left in between. The CDR3 runs 13 residues. In DNA form, the CDR3 reads TGTGCCAGCAGTTTAGCGGGGACAGATACGCAGTATTTT. Translated: CASSLAGTDTQYF.

This clonotype was counted once. The chain recombines TRBV20-1 with TRBJ1-2, with 8 bases matching TRBD1. Trimming took 6 bases from V and 4 from J; bases not matched to a gene: 4. The germline CDR1 and CDR2 sequences are DFQATT and SNEGSKA (reference sequence). CDR3 length: 12 amino acids. The CDR3 DNA reads as TGCAGTGCCCGGACAGGGCTCTATGGCTACACCTTC. It is translated as CSARTGLYGYTF.

The chain couples TRBV12-3 or TRBV12-4 to TRBJ1-1, with 7 bases matching TRBD1. The junction had 3 bases not matched to a gene; V was cut back by 2 bases and J by 3 bases. This CDR3 has 14 amino acids. The CDR3 reads CASSLWGQHTEAFF. CDR3 DNA: TGTGCCAGCAGTTTATGGGGACAGCACACTGAAGCTTTCTTT.

The V and J genes are TRBV7-2 and TRBJ2-2; D unresolved. This CDR3 contains 15 residues. Trimming cost V 7 bases and J 4 bases, with 16 bases left between them. The germline CDR1 and CDR2 sequences are SGHTA and FQGNSA. This CDR3 reads CASTPIPGPTGELFF. The CDR3 DNA reads TGTGCCAGCACACCAATCCCCGGTCCCACCGGGGAGCTGTTTTTT.

The chain is built from TRBV9 and TRBJ2-5, with 8 bases fitting TRBD2. The trim removed 7 bases at V and 2 bases at J, leaving 7 bases unmatched. Germline V gene lookup returns CDR1 SGDLS and CDR2 YYNGEE. This CDR3 contains 14 residues. The CDR3 nucleotides read TGTGCCAGCGGGCGGGGGGACTTACAAGAGACCCAGTACTTC. This gives the protein CASGRGDLQETQYF.

This clonotype was seen a single time. J is TRBJ2-1 and V is TRBV6-1, with TRBD1 matching 7 bases. J was trimmed by 3 bases and V by 3 bases; bases with no gene match: 5. The germline CDR1 and CDR2 sequences are MNHNS and SASEGT. This CDR3 has 15 amino acids. CDR3: CASSDPGQYYNEQFF. The CDR3 DNA reads as TGTGCCAGCAGTGATCCGGGACAGTACTACAATGAGCAGTTCTTC.

The chain combines TRBV1 with TRBJ2-1; no DNA check was done on the table's D call, TRBD2. TRBV1 is a known pseudogene. The CDR3 is made up of 17 amino acids. CDR3 amino acids: CTGEGLAGSKINNEQFF. The CDR3 bases are TGCACCGGAGAGGGACTAGCGGGATCCAAGATTAACAATGAGCAGTTCTTC.

The genes are TRBV7-8 and TRBJ2-1; D is perhaps TRBD1 or TRBD2 (6 bases each). With 4 bases removed from V and 4 bases from J, the gap between germline ends came to 17 bases. Germline CDR1 SGHVS, CDR2 FQNEAQ. The CDR3 is 16 amino acids. The CDR3 region is CASSSAVGGAYNEQFF. CDR3 coding DNA: TGTGCCAGCAGCTCAGCAGTGGGGGGCGCTTACAATGAGCAGTTCTTC.

This rearrangement joins TRBV3-1 to TRBJ2-2, with TRBD2 matching over 7 bases. Germline-derived CDR1 and CDR2 are LGHDT and YNNKEL (reference sequence). The length of the CDR3 is 17 residues. The ends lost 0 bases at V and 5 bases at J; junction bases unmatched: 9. Here the CDR3 DNA reads TGTGCCAGCAGCCAAGACAGCGGGGACGGTTATACCGGGGAGCTGTTTTTT. It encodes CASSQDSGDGYTGELFF.

This chain uses TRBV29-1 with TRBJ1-2, with TRBD1 matching 7 bases. Trimming removed 5 bases from V and 3 bases from J; junction bases left unmatched: 12. CDR1 SQVTM and CDR2 ANQGSEA come from the germline V gene. The CDR3 totals 15 residues. As DNA, the CDR3 is TGCAGCGTTCCTGACAGGGAGCGGAGTGACTATGGCTACACCTTC. Encoded protein: CSVPDRERSDYGYTF.